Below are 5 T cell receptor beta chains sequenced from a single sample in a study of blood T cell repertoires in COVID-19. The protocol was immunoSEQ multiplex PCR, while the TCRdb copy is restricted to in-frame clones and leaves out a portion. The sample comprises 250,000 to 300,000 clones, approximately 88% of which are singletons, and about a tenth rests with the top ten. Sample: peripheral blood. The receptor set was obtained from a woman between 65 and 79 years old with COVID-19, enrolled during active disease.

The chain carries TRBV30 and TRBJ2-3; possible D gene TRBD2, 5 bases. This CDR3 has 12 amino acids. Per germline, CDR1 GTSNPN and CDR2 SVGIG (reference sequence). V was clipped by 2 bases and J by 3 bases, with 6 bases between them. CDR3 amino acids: CAWSPGTDTQYF. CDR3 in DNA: TGTGCCTGGAGTCCGGGGACAGATACGCAGTATTTT. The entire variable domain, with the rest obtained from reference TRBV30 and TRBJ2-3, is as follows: SQTIHQWPATLVQPVGSPLSLECTVEGTSNPNLYWYRQAAGRGLQLLFYSVGIGQISSEVPQNLSASRPQDRQFILSSKKLLLSDSGFYLCAWSPGTDTQYFGPGTRLTVL.

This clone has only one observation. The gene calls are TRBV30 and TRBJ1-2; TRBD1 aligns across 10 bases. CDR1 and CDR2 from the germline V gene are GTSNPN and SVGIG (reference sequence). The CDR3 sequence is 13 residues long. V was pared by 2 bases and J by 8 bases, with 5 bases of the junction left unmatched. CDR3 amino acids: CAWSPGTGVGYTF. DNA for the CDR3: TGTGCCTGGAGTCCAGGGACAGGGGTCGGCTACACCTTC.

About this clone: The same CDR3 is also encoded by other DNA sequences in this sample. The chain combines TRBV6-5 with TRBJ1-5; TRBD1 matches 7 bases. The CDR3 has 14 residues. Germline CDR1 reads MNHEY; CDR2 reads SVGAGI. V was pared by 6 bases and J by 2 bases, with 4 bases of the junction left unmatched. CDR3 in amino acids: CASSRGQGNQPQHF. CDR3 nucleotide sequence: TGTGCCAGCAGCCGCGGACAGGGCAATCAGCCCCAGCATTTT.

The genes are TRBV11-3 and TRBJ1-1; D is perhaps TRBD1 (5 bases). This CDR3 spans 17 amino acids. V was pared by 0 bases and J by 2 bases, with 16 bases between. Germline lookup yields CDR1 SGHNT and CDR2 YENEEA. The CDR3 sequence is CASSLELTSQGNTEAFF. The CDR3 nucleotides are TGTGCCAGCAGCTTAGAACTTACTTCGCAGGGAAACACTGAAGCTTTCTTT.

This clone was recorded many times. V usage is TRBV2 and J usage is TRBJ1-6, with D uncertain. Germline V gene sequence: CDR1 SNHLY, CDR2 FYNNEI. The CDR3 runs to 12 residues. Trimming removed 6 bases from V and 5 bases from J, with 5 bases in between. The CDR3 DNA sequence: TGTGCCAGCAGCTATAATAATTCACCCCTCCACTTT. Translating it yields CASSYNNSPLHF.